The rows below give T cell receptor beta chains drawn from one sample of a study of control samples from healthy donors and cancer patients. Profiling relied on immunoSEQ multiplex PCR, and the TCRdb table lists in-frame clones only, not all of them. The sample records approximately 86,000 clones, 85% being singletons. Sequenced: blood. The receptors were gathered from a woman aged 40 to 50 in good health. Each CDR3 is given with its conserved first and last residue. The order of the fields is CDR3 length, D gene, J gene, clone size, V gene, CDR3 protein, CDR3 DNA. D genes are given only for firm matches. The listing skips clone size in some rows; elsewhere it reads once, few, many or a size class.

15,-,TRBJ2-3,-,TRBV15,CATSRGGGGTDTQYF,TGTGCCACCAGCAGAGGGGGGGGCGGCACAGATACGCAGTATTTT
13,-,TRBJ1-4,-,TRBV7-8,CASSLARYEKLFF,TGTGCCAGCAGCTTAGCGCGGTATGAAAAACTGTTTTTT
16,-,TRBJ2-1,-,TRBV18,CASSQNQGKRDNEQFF,TGTGCCAGCTCGCAAAACCAGGGGAAAAGGGACAATGAGCAGTTCTTC
16,TRBD1,TRBJ1-5,few,TRBV5-8,CASSQVDRRSNQPQHF,TGTGCCAGCAGCCAAGTGGACAGGAGGAGCAATCAGCCCCAGCATTTT
17,TRBD1,TRBJ2-6,-,TRBV6-4,CASSRDRESSGANVLTF,TGTGCCAGCAGTAGGGACAGGGAGAGCTCTGGGGCCAACGTCCTGACTTTC
18,-,TRBJ1-5,-,TRBV19,CASMRVSGPISFNQPQHF,TGTGCCAGTATGCGGGTCTCAGGACCGATTTCCTTCAATCAGCCCCAGCATTTT
13,-,TRBJ2-3,few,TRBV5-1,CASSLGGTDTQYF,TGCGCCAGCAGCTTGGGAGGGACAGATACGCAGTATTTT
13,TRBD1,TRBJ2-7,-,TRBV6-5,CASRRTGYYEQYF,TGTGCCAGCAGGAGGACAGGGTACTACGAGCAGTACTTC
16,-,TRBJ1-3,once,TRBV10-3,CAIKGQIPGSGNTIYF,TGTGCCATCAAAGGACAGATCCCCGGCTCTGGAAACACCATATATTTT
16,TRBD1,TRBJ2-2,-,TRBV5-6,CASSRRTGRSTGELFF,TGTGCCAGCAGCCGAAGGACAGGTCGTTCCACCGGGGAGCTGTTTTTT
13,TRBD1,TRBJ2-7,-,TRBV3-1/TRBV3-2,CASSRVQGDEQYF,TGTGCCAGCAGCCGGGTTCAGGGGGACGAGCAGTACTTC
17,-,TRBJ1-1,-,TRBV21-1,CASTQSGDRKMNTEAFF,TGTGCCAGCACCCAAAGTGGGGACAGAAAAATGAACACTGAAGCTTTCTTT
14,-,TRBJ2-2,-,TRBV19,CASRRGGNTGELFF,TGTGCCAGTAGAAGAGGGGGTAACACCGGGGAGCTGTTTTTT
14,TRBD1,TRBJ2-5,-,TRBV18,CASSPTTGEETQYF,TGTGCCAGCTCACCCACGACAGGGGAGGAGACCCAGTACTTC
16,TRBD2,TRBJ2-7,few,TRBV11-3,CASSLEASGVLREQYF,TGTGCCAGCAGCTTAGAGGCTAGCGGGGTGTTAAGGGAGCAGTACTTC
18,TRBD1,TRBJ2-5,-,TRBV5-8,CASSRVYEDRGTQETQYF,TGTGCCAGCAGCAGGGTATACGAAGACAGGGGGACACAAGAGACCCAGTACTTC
18,TRBD1,TRBJ2-6,-,TRBV29-1,CSVGGTGTAVSGANVLTF,TGCAGCGTTGGGGGAACCGGGACAGCAGTCTCTGGGGCCAACGTCCTGACTTTC
17,-,TRBJ1-1,-,TRBV12-5,CASGLVSLRESGTEAFF,TGTGCTAGTGGTTTGGTATCCCTCAGGGAAAGTGGCACTGAAGCTTTCTTT